The present T cell receptor (beta chain) was sequenced within a study of T cells after yellow fever vaccination. The wider study: SMART-Seq v4 Ultra Low Input served to prepare low-cell-number fractions. Whole-study results and caveats: A weaker secondary response peaked on day 5, the primary on day 15. Contamination of FACS-sorted repertoires by abundant clonotypes from the bulk population could occur.

CDR1 SGHRS and CDR2 YFSETQ come from the germline V gene. Trimming left V 2 bases short and J 4 bases short, with 16 bases between. The CDR3 length is 15 residues. In TCRdb, the 5' RACE reads were re-called with MiXCR into one record per CDR3 protein. The table has a few hundred thousand distinct CDR3 sequences, around an eighth seen once. This clonotype has more than one count but fewer than ten. Antigen unknown. The source of this sequence is a man in his late teens or twenties who received the YFV17D yellow fever vaccine. The J gene is TRBJ2-7, the V gene TRBV5-1; the D is unclear. The sequenced sample was CD4+ T cells sorted from PBMCs, obtained 15 days after the yellow fever booster vaccination. The CDR3 bases are TGCGCCAGCAGCTTAGACGGTACAGACCGGTACGAGCAGTACGTC. It is translated as CASSLDGTDRYEQYV.